A selection of T cell receptor beta chains follows, all from one sample in a study of beta chain features in type 1 diabetes. Here immunoSEQ multiplex PCR was the method, and the copy in TCRdb shows in-frame clones only, minus some. The table includes about 160,000 clones, about 8.3% detected once. Sequencing input: central memory CD4+ T cells from blood. These receptors all stem from a woman aged 18-29 years with type 1 diabetes. CDR3s include the opening cysteine and the closing phenylalanine or tryptophan. The order of the fields is D gene, V gene, J gene, clone size, CDR3 protein, CDR3 DNA. D genes are given only for firm matches. Clone size is not always given. Where it is, it says once, few, many or a class for expanded clones.

D gene: -; V gene: TRBV5-1; J gene: TRBJ2-1; clone size: few; CDR3 protein: CASSLGGSNEQFF; CDR3 DNA: TGCGCCAGCAGCTTGGGAGGCAGCAATGAGCAGTTCTTC
D gene: -; V gene: TRBV9; J gene: TRBJ2-4; clone size: -; CDR3 protein: CASSPQDRLAKNIQYF; CDR3 DNA: TGTGCCAGCAGCCCTCAGGACAGACTAGCCAAAAACATTCAGTACTTC
D gene: -; V gene: TRBV19; J gene: TRBJ2-7; clone size: -; CDR3 protein: CASTEKWRGYEQYF; CDR3 DNA: TGTGCCAGTACCGAGAAGTGGAGGGGCTACGAGCAGTACTTC
D gene: -; V gene: TRBV4-1; J gene: TRBJ2-6; clone size: -; CDR3 protein: CASSQVPGVHSGANVLTF; CDR3 DNA: TGCGCCAGCAGCCAAGTCCCAGGGGTCCACTCTGGGGCCAACGTCCTGACTTTC
D gene: TRBD1; V gene: TRBV6-5; J gene: TRBJ2-5; clone size: few; CDR3 protein: CASSYGTGGLGETQYF; CDR3 DNA: TGTGCCAGCAGTTACGGGACAGGGGGCTTGGGTGAGACCCAGTACTTC
D gene: TRBD2; V gene: TRBV4-1; J gene: TRBJ2-3; clone size: few; CDR3 protein: CASSQEVSGAPTDTQYF; CDR3 DNA: TGCGCCAGCAGCCAAGAGGTTAGCGGGGCCCCCACAGATACGCAGTATTTT
D gene: TRBD2; V gene: TRBV11-2; J gene: TRBJ2-1; clone size: -; CDR3 protein: CASSPGLAGGFF; CDR3 DNA: TGTGCCAGCAGCCCGGGACTAGCGGGGGGTTTCTTC
D gene: -; V gene: TRBV10-2; J gene: TRBJ2-1; clone size: -; CDR3 protein: CASRAGSSGEQFF; CDR3 DNA: TGCGCCAGCAGGGCCGGGAGTAGCGGTGAGCAGTTCTTC
D gene: -; V gene: TRBV9; J gene: TRBJ1-2; clone size: few; CDR3 protein: CASSVVPGGSGYTF; CDR3 DNA: TGTGCCAGCAGCGTAGTACCCGGGGGGTCTGGCTACACCTTC
D gene: -; V gene: TRBV29-1; J gene: TRBJ1-1; clone size: -; CDR3 protein: CSVEHRQSVGEAFF; CDR3 DNA: TGCAGCGTTGAGCATCGACAGAGCGTAGGTGAAGCTTTCTTT
D gene: -; V gene: TRBV11-1; J gene: TRBJ2-6; clone size: -; CDR3 protein: CASSPGSGANVLTF; CDR3 DNA: TGTGCCAGCAGCCCAGGGTCAGGGGCCAACGTCCTGACTTTC
D gene: -; V gene: TRBV7-8; J gene: TRBJ2-1; clone size: -; CDR3 protein: CASSSLGVSGYNEQFF; CDR3 DNA: TGTGCCAGCAGCTCCTTAGGGGTGTCGGGCTACAATGAGCAGTTCTTC
D gene: -; V gene: TRBV4-3; J gene: TRBJ2-3; clone size: -; CDR3 protein: CASSQDRGSTDTQYF; CDR3 DNA: TGCGCCAGCAGCCAAGATCGGGGGTCCACAGATACGCAGTATTTT
D gene: TRBD1; V gene: TRBV6-6; J gene: TRBJ2-3; clone size: -; CDR3 protein: CASISGGTQYF; CDR3 DNA: TGTGCCAGCATTTCAGGGGGTACGCAGTATTTT
D gene: TRBD1; V gene: TRBV9; J gene: TRBJ1-6; clone size: -; CDR3 protein: CASSVQPAGQGGNSPLHF; CDR3 DNA: TGTGCCAGCAGCGTCCAACCTGCGGGACAGGGAGGAAATTCACCCCTCCACTTT
D gene: TRBD2; V gene: TRBV6-5; J gene: TRBJ2-2; clone size: -; CDR3 protein: CATTSGRRELFF; CDR3 DNA: TGTGCCACGACTAGCGGGAGGCGGGAGCTGTTTTTT
D gene: TRBD1; V gene: TRBV9; J gene: TRBJ2-2; clone size: -; CDR3 protein: CASTLSGGQGASGELFF; CDR3 DNA: TGTGCCAGCACCCTATCAGGGGGACAGGGGGCTTCCGGGGAGCTGTTTTTT
D gene: TRBD1; V gene: TRBV6-5; J gene: TRBJ2-3; clone size: -; CDR3 protein: CASSWERGQVTQYF; CDR3 DNA: TGTGCCAGCAGTTGGGAGAGGGGGCAAGTTACGCAGTATTTT
D gene: TRBD1; V gene: TRBV11-2; J gene: TRBJ2-6; clone size: -; CDR3 protein: CASRSSVGQGASGANVLTF; CDR3 DNA: TGTGCCAGCAGGTCGTCCGTAGGACAGGGGGCCTCTGGGGCCAACGTCCTGACTTTC
D gene: -; V gene: TRBV27; J gene: TRBJ2-1; clone size: few; CDR3 protein: CASSFWGLGNEQFF; CDR3 DNA: TGTGCCAGCAGTTTTTGGGGGCTGGGGAATGAGCAGTTCTTC
D gene: TRBD1; V gene: TRBV5-1; J gene: TRBJ2-7; clone size: -; CDR3 protein: CASSPRTGNYEQYF; CDR3 DNA: TGCGCCAGCAGCCCTCGGACAGGCAACTACGAGCAGTACTTC
D gene: -; V gene: TRBV2; J gene: TRBJ2-1; clone size: -; CDR3 protein: CASSPDGSSYNEQFF; CDR3 DNA: TGTGCCAGCAGTCCGGACGGGAGCTCCTACAATGAGCAGTTCTTC
D gene: TRBD1; V gene: TRBV28; J gene: TRBJ2-1; clone size: few; CDR3 protein: CASSSPLGAGQGEQFF; CDR3 DNA: TGTGCCAGCAGTTCCCCGTTAGGGGCAGGACAGGGTGAGCAGTTCTTC
D gene: TRBD1; V gene: TRBV19; J gene: TRBJ2-4; clone size: many; CDR3 protein: CASSLGTDRLQYF; CDR3 DNA: TGTGCCAGTAGTTTAGGGACAGACCGTCTTCAGTACTTC
D gene: TRBD1; V gene: TRBV5-4; J gene: TRBJ2-5; clone size: -; CDR3 protein: CAGRTGGVSETQYF; CDR3 DNA: TGTGCCGGAAGGACAGGGGGCGTTTCGGAGACCCAGTACTTC
D gene: TRBD1; V gene: TRBV27; J gene: TRBJ1-5; clone size: few; CDR3 protein: CASRALTGRQPQHF; CDR3 DNA: TGTGCCAGCAGAGCCTTGACAGGGCGGCAGCCCCAGCATTTT
D gene: TRBD1; V gene: TRBV5-1; J gene: TRBJ2-7; clone size: few; CDR3 protein: CASSSGQGGYEQYF; CDR3 DNA: TGCGCCAGCAGCTCAGGACAGGGGGGCTACGAGCAGTACTTC
D gene: -; V gene: TRBV5-1; J gene: TRBJ2-3; clone size: -; CDR3 protein: CASSPLDRTTDTQYF; CDR3 DNA: TGCGCCAGCAGCCCATTGGACAGAACCACAGATACGCAGTATTTT
D gene: -; V gene: TRBV11-3; J gene: TRBJ1-1; clone size: few; CDR3 protein: CASSLSGEGTEAFF; CDR3 DNA: TGTGCCAGCAGCTTGTCGGGGGAGGGCACTGAAGCTTTCTTT
D gene: -; V gene: TRBV4-1; J gene: TRBJ2-1; clone size: -; CDR3 protein: CASSPQGAYNEQFF; CDR3 DNA: TGCGCCAGCAGCCCACAAGGGGCGTACAATGAGCAGTTCTTC
D gene: -; V gene: TRBV7-2; J gene: TRBJ2-6; clone size: -; CDR3 protein: CASSSQTSGANVLTF; CDR3 DNA: TGCGCCAGCAGCTCACAGACCTCTGGGGCCAACGTCCTGACTTTC
D gene: -; V gene: TRBV28; J gene: TRBJ2-4; clone size: few; CDR3 protein: CASAIGPEVYF; CDR3 DNA: TGTGCCAGTGCTATTGGCCCCGAGGTTTACTTC
D gene: TRBD2; V gene: TRBV28; J gene: TRBJ2-1; clone size: -; CDR3 protein: CASHTLGRTYNEQFF; CDR3 DNA: TGTGCCAGCCATACCCTCGGGAGGACCTACAATGAGCAGTTCTTC
D gene: -; V gene: TRBV10-2; J gene: TRBJ2-7; clone size: few; CDR3 protein: CASSDEGYEQYF; CDR3 DNA: TGCGCCAGCAGTGACGAGGGCTACGAGCAGTACTTC
D gene: -; V gene: TRBV7-9; J gene: TRBJ1-1; clone size: -; CDR3 protein: CASSLRGTEAFF; CDR3 DNA: TGTGCCAGCAGCTTACGGGGAACTGAAGCTTTCTTT
D gene: -; V gene: TRBV25-1; J gene: TRBJ2-3; clone size: few; CDR3 protein: CASRSSTDTQYF; CDR3 DNA: TGTGCCAGCCGTTCTAGCACAGATACGCAGTATTTT
D gene: -; V gene: TRBV27; J gene: TRBJ2-5; clone size: -; CDR3 protein: CASSPQWHRETQYF; CDR3 DNA: TGTGCCAGCAGTCCCCAGTGGCACCGAGAGACCCAGTACTTC